This T cell receptor beta chain was obtained from a study of vaccination effects on CD4 cells after COVID-19. Study results and limitations: Few convalescent patients, and no early post-infection timepoints, were available to the study. At late timepoints after vaccination, vaccine- and infection-induced clones shrank markedly.

About this clone: Its specificity is not known.

Produced via immunoSEQ multiplex PCR; TCRdb's table is partial and in-frame only. The sample carries 50,000 to 65,000 clones, 65% to 90% recorded once. The ViraFEST assay expanded antigen-specific CD4+ T cells with viral peptide pools before sequencing. Following 10 days of culture, CD4+ T cells were isolated. The culture medium for two million PBMC per well included 9.5 to 10 IU/ml IL-2 and about 9.9 ug/ml peptides. Cells had half their medium changed to IL-2 medium on days 3 and 7. Trimming at V came to 4 bases and at J to 0 bases, leaving 3 bases not matched to a gene. Germline assignment: CDR1 LNHDA and CDR2 SQIVND (reference sequence). The CDR3 sequence is 16 residues long.

The chain employs TRBV19 and TRBJ2-6; 7 bases match TRBD1. The source of this sequence is a human donor who received a COVID-19 vaccine. The starting material was CD4+ T cells from PBMCs cultured with HCoV-229E spike peptides, obtained before COVID-19 vaccination. This CDR3 reads CASSNHRGSGANVLTF. CDR3 DNA sequence: TGTGCCAGTAGTAACCACAGGGGCTCTGGGGCCAACGTCCTGACTTTC.